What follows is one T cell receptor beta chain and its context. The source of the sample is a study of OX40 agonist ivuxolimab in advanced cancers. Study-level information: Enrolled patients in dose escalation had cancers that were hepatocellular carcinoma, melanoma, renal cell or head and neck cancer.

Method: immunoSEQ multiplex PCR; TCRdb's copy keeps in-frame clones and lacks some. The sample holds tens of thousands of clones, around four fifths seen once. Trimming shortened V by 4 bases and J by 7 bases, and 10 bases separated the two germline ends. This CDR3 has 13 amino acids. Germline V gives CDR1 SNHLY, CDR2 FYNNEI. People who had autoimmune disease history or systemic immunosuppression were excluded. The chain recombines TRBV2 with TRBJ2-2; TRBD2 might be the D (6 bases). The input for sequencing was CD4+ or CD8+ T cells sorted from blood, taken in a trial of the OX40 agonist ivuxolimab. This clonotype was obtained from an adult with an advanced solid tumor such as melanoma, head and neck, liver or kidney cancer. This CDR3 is CASSAGEVGELFF. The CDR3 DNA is TGTGCCAGCAGTGCCGGGGAGGTCGGGGAGCTGTTTTTT.